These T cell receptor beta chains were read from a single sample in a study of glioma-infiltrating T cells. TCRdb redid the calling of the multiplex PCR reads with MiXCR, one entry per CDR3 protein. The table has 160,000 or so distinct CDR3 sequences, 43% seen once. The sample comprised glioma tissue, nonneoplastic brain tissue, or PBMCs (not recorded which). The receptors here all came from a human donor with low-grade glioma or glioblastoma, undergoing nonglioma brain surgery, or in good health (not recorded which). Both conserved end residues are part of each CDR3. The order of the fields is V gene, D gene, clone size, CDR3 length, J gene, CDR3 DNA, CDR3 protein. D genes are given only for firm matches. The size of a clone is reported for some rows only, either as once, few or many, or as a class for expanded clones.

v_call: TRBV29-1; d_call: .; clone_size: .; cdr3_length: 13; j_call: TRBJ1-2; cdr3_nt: TGCAGCGTTGACAGTCAGGGAGTAGGTGGCTACACCTTC; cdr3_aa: CSVDSQGVGGYTF
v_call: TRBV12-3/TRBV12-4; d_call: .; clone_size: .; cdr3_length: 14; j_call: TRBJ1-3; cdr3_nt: TGTGCCAGCAGTTTTAACCCCTCTGGAAACACCATATATTTT; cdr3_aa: CASSFNPSGNTIYF
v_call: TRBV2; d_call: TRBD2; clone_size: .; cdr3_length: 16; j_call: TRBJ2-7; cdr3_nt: TGTGCCAGCAGCTTGGGACTAGCGGGATCCAGATACGAGCAGTACTTC; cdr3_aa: CASSLGLAGSRYEQYF
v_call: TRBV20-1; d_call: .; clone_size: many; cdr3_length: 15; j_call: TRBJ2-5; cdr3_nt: TGCAGTGCTATGGCAGGGGGGGTGTCTAAAGAGACCCAGTACTTC; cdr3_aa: CSAMAGGVSKETQYF
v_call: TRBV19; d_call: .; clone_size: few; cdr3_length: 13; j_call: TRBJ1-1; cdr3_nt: TGTGCCAGTAGTACACTACCCGGCGCTGAAGCTTTCTTT; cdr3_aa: CASSTLPGAEAFF
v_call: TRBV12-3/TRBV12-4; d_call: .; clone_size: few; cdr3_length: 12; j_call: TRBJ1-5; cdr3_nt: TGTGCCAGCAGTGGGCCCCATCAGCCCCAGCATTTT; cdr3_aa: CASSGPHQPQHF
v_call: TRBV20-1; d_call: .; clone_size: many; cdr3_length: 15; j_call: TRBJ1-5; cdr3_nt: TGCAGTGCTAGGGGGGGTGTAAACGCCAATCAGCCCCAGCATTTT; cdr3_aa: CSARGGVNANQPQHF
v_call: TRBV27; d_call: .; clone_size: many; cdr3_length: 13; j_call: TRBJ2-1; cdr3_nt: TGTGCCAGCAGTTTACCCGCCAGGGATGAGCAGTTCTTC; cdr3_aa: CASSLPARDEQFF
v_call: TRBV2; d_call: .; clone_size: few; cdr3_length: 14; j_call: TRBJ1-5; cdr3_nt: TGTGCCAGCAGGGTAGGTACGGGCAATCAGCCCCAGCATTTT; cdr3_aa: CASRVGTGNQPQHF
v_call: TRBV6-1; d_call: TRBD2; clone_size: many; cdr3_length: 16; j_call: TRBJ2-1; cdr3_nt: TGTGCCAGCAGTACCGGGGTAGCGGGGGGCTACAATGAGCAGTTCTTC; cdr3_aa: CASSTGVAGGYNEQFF
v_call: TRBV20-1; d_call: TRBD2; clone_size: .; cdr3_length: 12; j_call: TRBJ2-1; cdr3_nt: TGCAGAGTTCTAGCGGGAGGGGATGAGCAGTTCTTC; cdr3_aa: CRVLAGGDEQFF
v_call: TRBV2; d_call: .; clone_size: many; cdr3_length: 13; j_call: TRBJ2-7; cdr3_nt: TGTGCCAGCAGTGTTACCCCCGAGTCCGAGCAGTACTTC; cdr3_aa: CASSVTPESEQYF
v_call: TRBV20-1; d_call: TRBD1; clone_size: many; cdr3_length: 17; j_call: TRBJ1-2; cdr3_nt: TGCAGTGCTAGCAACACGTTTAGAGGGACAGACAACTATGGCTACACCTTC; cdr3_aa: CSASNTFRGTDNYGYTF
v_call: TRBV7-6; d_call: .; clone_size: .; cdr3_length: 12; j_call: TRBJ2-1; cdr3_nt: TGTGCCAGCAGCCTAACAGACAATGAGCAGTTCTTC; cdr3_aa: CASSLTDNEQFF